This T cell receptor (beta chain) was documented in a study of blood T cell repertoires in COVID-19. Study details: Nucleic acid was either cDNA or gDNA, and it came from T cells, B-cell-depleted T cells, or PBMCs.

This CDR3 comprises 14 residues. The germline V gene encodes CDR1 MGHRA and CDR2 YSYEKL. The junction had 1 base not matched to a gene; V was cut back by 0 bases and J by 4 bases. Authors' analysis steps: From reference gene primer amplification, estimates of nucleated cell counts were derived. Profiled with immunoSEQ multiplex PCR; TCRdb holds only in-frame clones, not every one. V, J and clone size are taken as reported in that table, and D and trimming were inferred from the DNA itself. The table lists about 130,000 clones, about 86% of them singletons. The specimen sequenced was peripheral blood. V usage is TRBV4-1 and J usage is TRBJ2-5, with 8 bases matching TRBD2. The sequence came from a woman aged 80 or older with acute or convalescent COVID-19. CDR3 in DNA: TGCGCCAGCAGCCAAGATCGGGGGGGAGAGACCCAGTACTTC. Amino acid sequence: CASSQDRGGETQYF.